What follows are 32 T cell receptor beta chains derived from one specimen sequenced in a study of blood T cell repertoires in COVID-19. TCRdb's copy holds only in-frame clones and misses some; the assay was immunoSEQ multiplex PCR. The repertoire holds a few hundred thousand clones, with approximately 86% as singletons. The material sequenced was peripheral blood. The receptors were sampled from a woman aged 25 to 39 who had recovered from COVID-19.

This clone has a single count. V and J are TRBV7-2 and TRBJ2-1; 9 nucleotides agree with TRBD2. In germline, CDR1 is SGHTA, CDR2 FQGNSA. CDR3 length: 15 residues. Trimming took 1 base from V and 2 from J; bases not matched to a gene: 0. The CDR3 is CASSLERGAYNEQFF. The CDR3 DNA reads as TGTGCCAGCAGCTTAGAGCGGGGGGCCTACAATGAGCAGTTCTTC.

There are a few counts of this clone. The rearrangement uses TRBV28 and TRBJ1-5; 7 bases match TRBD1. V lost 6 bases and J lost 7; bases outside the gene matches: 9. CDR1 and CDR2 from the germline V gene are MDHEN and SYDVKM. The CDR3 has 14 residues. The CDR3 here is CASSSTGILQPQHF. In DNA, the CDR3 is TGTGCCAGCAGCTCGACAGGGATATTGCAGCCCCAGCATTTT.

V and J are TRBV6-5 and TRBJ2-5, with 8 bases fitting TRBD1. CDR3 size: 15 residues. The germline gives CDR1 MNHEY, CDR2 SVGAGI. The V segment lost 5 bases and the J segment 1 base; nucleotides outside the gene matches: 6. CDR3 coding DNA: TGTGCCAGCAGTCGACAGGGGACCTTCCAAGAGACCCAGTACTTC. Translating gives CASSRQGTFQETQYF.

The CDR3 coding sequence is TGTGCCAGCAGCTTGACAGGGGGTGGAATTGAAGCTTTCTTT. Its translation is CASSLTGGGIEAFF. The rearrangement links TRBV5-6 to TRBJ1-1, with 8 bases fitting TRBD1. Germline V gene data show CDR1 as SGHDT and CDR2 as YYEEEE. Trimming removed 1 base from V and 7 bases from J; junction bases left unmatched: 6. This CDR3 comprises 14 residues. Full variable domain (remainder filled in from reference TRBV5-6 and TRBJ1-1): DAGVTQSPTHLIKTRGQQVTLRCSPKSGHDTVSWYQQALGQGPQFIFQYYEEEERQRGNFPDRFSGHQFPNYSSELNVNALLLGDSALYLCASSLTGGGIEAFFGQGTRLTVV.

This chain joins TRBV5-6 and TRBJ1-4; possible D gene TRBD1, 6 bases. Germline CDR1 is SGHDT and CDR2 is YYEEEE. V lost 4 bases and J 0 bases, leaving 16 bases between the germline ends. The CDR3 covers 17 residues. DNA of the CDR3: TGTGCCAGCAGCCCACACAGGGAATTAGCAACTAATGAAAAACTGTTTTTT. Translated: CASSPHRELATNEKLFF. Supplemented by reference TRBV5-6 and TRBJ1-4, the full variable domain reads DAGVTQSPTHLIKTRGQQVTLRCSPKSGHDTVSWYQQALGQGPQFIFQYYEEEERQRGNFPDRFSGHQFPNYSSELNVNALLLGDSALYLCASSPHRELATNEKLFFGSGTQLSVL.

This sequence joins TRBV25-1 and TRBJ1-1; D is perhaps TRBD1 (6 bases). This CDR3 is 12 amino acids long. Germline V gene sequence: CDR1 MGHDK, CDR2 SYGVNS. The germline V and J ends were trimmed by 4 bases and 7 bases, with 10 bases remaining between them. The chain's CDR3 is CASSATDSEAFF. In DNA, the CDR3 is TGTGCCAGCAGTGCCACGGACAGTGAAGCTTTCTTT.

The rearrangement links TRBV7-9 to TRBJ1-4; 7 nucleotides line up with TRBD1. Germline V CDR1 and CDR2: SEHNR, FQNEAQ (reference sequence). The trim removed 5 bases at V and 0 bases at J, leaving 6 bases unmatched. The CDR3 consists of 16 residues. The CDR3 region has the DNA TGTGCCAGCAGCGGCTGGGACAGCGCAACTAATGAAAAACTGTTTTTT. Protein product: CASSGWDSATNEKLFF.

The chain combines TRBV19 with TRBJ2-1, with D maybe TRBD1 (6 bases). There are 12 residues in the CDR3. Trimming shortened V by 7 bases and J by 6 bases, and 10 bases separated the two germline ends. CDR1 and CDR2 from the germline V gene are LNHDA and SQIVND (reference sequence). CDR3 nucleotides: TGTGCCAGTACCCTCAGGGGCAATGAGCAGTTCTTC. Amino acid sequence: CASTLRGNEQFF.

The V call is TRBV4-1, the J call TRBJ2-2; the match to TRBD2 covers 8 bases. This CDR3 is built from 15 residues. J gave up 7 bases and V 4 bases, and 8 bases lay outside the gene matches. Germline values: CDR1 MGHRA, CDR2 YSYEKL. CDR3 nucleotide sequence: TGCGCCAGCAGCCCGAATGGACTAGCTCACGGGGAGCTGTTTTTT. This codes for CASSPNGLAHGELFF.

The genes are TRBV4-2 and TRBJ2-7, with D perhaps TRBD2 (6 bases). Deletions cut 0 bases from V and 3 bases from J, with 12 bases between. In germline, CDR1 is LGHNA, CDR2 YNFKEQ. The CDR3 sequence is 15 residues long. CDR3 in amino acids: CASSQELATGYEQYF. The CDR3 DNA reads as TGTGCCAGCAGCCAAGAGCTAGCGACGGGCTACGAGCAGTACTTC.

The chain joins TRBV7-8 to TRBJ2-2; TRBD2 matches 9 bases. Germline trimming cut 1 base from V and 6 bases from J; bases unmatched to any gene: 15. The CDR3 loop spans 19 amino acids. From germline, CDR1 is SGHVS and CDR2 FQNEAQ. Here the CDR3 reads CASSLGPRRLAGRSGELFF. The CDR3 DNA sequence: TGTGCCAGCAGCTTAGGTCCAAGAAGGCTAGCGGGAAGGTCCGGGGAGCTGTTTTTT. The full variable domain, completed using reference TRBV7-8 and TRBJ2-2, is GAGVSQSPRYKVAKRGQDVALRCDPISGHVSLFWYQQALGQGPEFLTYFQNEAQLDKSGLPSDRFFAERPEGSVSTLKIQRTQQEDSAVYLCASSLGPRRLAGRSGELFFGEGSRLTVL.

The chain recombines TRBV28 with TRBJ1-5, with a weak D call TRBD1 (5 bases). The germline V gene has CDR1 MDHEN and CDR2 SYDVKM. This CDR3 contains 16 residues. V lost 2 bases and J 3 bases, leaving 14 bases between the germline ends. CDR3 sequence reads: CASSLLIGTANQPQHF. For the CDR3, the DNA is TGTGCCAGCAGTTTACTGATAGGGACTGCCAATCAGCCCCAGCATTTT. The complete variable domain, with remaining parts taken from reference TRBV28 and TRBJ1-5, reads DVKVTQSSRYLVKRTGEKVFLECVQDMDHENMFWYRQDPGLGLRLIYFSYDVKMKEKGDIPEGYSVSREKKERFSLILESASTNQTSMYLCASSLLIGTANQPQHFGDGTRLSIL.

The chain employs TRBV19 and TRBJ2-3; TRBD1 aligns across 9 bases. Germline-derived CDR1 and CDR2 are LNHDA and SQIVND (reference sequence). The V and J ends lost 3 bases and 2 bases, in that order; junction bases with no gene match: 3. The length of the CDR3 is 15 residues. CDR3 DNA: TGTGCCAGTAGTATGGGACAGGGCAACACAGATACGCAGTATTTT. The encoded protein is CASSMGQGNTDTQYF.

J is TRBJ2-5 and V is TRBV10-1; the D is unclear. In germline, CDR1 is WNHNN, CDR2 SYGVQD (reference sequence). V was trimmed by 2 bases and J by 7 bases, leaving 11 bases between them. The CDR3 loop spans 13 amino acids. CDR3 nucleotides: TGCGCCAGCAGTGAGGCTCCCCCCGGGACCCAGTACTTC. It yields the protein CASSEAPPGTQYF.

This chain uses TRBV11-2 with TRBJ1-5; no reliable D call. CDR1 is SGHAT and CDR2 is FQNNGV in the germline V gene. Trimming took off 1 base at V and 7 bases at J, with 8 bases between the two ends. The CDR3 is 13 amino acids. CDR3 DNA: TGTGCCAGCAGCTTAGGAGTCTGGCAGCCCCAGCATTTT. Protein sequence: CASSLGVWQPQHF.

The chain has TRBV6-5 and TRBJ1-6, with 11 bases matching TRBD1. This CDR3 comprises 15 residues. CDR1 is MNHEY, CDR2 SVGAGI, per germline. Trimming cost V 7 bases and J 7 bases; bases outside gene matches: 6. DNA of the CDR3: TGTGCCAGCAAAGGACAGGGGGCTTACAATTCACCCCTCCACTTT. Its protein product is CASKGQGAYNSPLHF.

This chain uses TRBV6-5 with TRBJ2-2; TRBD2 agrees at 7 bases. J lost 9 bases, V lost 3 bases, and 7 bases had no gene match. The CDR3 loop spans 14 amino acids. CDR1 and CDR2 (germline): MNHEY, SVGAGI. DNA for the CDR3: TGTGCCAGCAGTTATATGGGGGAGGGGCGGGAGCTGTTTTTT. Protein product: CASSYMGEGRELFF.

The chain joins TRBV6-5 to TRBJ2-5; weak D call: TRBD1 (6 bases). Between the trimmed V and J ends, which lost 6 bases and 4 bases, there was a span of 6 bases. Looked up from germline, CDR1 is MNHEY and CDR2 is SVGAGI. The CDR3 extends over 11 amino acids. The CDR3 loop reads CASRQGETQYF. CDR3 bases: TGTGCCAGCAGACAGGGAGAGACCCAGTACTTC.

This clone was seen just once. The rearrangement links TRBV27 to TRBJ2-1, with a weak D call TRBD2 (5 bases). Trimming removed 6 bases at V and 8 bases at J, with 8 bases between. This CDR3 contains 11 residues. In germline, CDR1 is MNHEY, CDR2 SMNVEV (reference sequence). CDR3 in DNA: TGTGCCAGCAGACTAGTAGATGAGCAGTTCTTC. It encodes CASRLVDEQFF.

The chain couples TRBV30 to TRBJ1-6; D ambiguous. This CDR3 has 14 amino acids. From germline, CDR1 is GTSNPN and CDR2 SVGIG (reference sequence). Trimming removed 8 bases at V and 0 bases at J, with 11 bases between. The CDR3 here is CAGGRRSYNSPLHF. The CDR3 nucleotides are TGTGCCGGAGGACGGCGCTCCTATAATTCACCCCTCCACTTT.

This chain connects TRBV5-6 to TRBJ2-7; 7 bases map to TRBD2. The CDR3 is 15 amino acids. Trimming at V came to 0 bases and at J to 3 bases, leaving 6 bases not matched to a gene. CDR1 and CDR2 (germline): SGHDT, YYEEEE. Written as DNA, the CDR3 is TGTGCCAGCAGCTTGGGACCGGGAGGTGGCTACGAGCAGTACTTC. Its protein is CASSLGPGGGYEQYF.

The chain's CDR3 is CASSYYPGLGYEQYF. CDR3 bases: TGTGCCAGCAGTTACTATCCAGGCTTGGGCTACGAGCAGTACTTC. J is TRBJ2-7 and V is TRBV6-2 or TRBV6-3; D not certain. V shed 1 base and J shed 3 bases, with 13 bases lying between them. CDR1 and CDR2 from the germline V gene are MNHEY and SVGEGT. The CDR3 runs 15 residues.

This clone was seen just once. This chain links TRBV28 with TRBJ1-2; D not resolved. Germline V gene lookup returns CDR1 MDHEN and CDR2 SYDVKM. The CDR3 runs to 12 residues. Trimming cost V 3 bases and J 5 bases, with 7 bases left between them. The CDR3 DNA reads TGTGCCAGCAGTTTCGCGGGGTATGGCTACACCTTC. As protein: CASSFAGYGYTF.

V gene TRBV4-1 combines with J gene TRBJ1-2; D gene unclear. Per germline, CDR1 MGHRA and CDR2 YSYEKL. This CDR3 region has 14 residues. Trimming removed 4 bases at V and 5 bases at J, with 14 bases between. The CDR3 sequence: CASSRPGAMYGYTF. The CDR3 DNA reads TGCGCCAGCAGCCGTCCGGGAGCGATGTATGGCTACACCTTC.

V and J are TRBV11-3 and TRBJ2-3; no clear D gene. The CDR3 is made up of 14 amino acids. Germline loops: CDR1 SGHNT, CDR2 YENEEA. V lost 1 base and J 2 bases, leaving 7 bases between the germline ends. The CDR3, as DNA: TGTGCCAGCAGCTTAGGCCCTAACACAGATACGCAGTATTTT. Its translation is CASSLGPNTDTQYF.

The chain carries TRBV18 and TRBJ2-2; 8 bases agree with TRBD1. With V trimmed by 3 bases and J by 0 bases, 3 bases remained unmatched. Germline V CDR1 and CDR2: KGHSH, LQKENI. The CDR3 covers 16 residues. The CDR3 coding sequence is TGTGCCAGCTCACCGTGGACAGGGTCGAACACCGGGGAGCTGTTTTTT. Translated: CASSPWTGSNTGELFF.

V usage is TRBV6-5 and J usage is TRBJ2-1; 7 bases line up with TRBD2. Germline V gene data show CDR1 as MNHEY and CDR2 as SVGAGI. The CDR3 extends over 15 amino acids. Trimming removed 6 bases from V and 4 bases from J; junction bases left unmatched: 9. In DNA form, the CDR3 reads TGTGCCAGCAGCTTTATAGCGGGCGGATACAATGAGCAGTTCTTC. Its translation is CASSFIAGGYNEQFF.

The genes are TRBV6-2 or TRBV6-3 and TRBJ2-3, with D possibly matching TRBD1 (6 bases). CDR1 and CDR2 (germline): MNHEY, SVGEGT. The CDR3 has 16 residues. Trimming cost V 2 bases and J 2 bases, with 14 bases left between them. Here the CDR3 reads CASSYPGRDITDTQYF. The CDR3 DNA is TGTGCCAGCAGTTACCCCGGCCGGGACATCACAGATACGCAGTATTTT.

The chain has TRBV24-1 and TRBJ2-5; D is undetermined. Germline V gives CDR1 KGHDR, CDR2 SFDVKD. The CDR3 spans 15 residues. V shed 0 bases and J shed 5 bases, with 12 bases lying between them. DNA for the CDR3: TGTGCCACCAGTGATTTGGGCGGAACCGCGGAGACCCAGTACTTC. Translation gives CATSDLGGTAETQYF.

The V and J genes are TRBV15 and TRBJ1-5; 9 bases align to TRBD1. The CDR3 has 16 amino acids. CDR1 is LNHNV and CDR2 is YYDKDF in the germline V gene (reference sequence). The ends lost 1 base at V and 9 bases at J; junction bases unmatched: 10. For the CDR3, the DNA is TGTGCCACCAGCAGAGGGATGGGACAGGGAGTTTCGCCCCAGCATTTT. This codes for CATSRGMGQGVSPQHF.

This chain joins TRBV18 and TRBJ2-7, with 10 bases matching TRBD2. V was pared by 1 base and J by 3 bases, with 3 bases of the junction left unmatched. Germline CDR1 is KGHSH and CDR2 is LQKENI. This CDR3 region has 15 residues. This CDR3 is CASSPLAGGLYEQYF. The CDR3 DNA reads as TGTGCCAGCTCACCACTAGCGGGAGGCCTCTACGAGCAGTACTTC.

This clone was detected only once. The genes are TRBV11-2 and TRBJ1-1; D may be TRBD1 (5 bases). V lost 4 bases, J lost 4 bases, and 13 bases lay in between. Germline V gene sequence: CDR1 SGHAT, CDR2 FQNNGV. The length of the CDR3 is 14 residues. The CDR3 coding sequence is TGTGCCAGCAGCTCCAGGGATGGTGGCACTGAAGCTTTCTTT. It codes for CASSSRDGGTEAFF.